Below, 7 T cell receptor beta chains from the same sample are listed, as sequenced in a study of T-cell memory formation after mild COVID-19. TCRdb re-derived calls from the 5' RACE reads in MiXCR, one entry per CDR3 protein. The table shows around 180,000 distinct CDR3 sequences, with roughly 20% occurring only once. The sample was PBMCs or a T cell subset sorted from them (not recorded which). Every receptor here comes from a young man who had mild COVID-19 (a few samples of this study predate the infection). Cell type and time point are not known.

This clonotype was recorded a few times. This chain uses TRBV29-1 with TRBJ1-1; D uncertain. Germline V gene lookup returns CDR1 SQVTM and CDR2 ANQGSEA. Deletions cut 3 bases from V and 1 base from J, with 12 bases between. The CDR3 runs 14 residues. For the CDR3, the DNA is TGCAGCGTTGAGCCTAGACACGCGAACACTGAAGCTTTCTTT. It codes for CSVEPRHANTEAFF.

The V and J genes are TRBV6-5 and TRBJ2-7; 10 bases line up with TRBD1. This CDR3 contains 14 residues. Germline V CDR1 and CDR2: MNHEY, SVGAGI. V lost 7 bases and J lost 6; bases outside the gene matches: 9. For the CDR3, the DNA is TGTGCCAGCAAAGCCGACAGGGGGCTTGTCGAGCAGTACTTC. Its protein is CASKADRGLVEQYF.

In regard to this clonotype: Relative to the germline gene, one junction end is altered; a read error may explain this. The chain carries TRBV6-6 and TRBJ1-1; TRBD1 agrees at 7 bases. Looked up from germline, CDR1 is MNHNY and CDR2 is SVGAGI (reference sequence). The CDR3 covers 13 residues. The CDR3 reads CASSDDRDTKAFF. The CDR3 bases are TGTGCCAGCAGTGACGACAGGGACACTAAAGCTTTCTTT.

The rearrangement joins TRBV5-1 to TRBJ2-1; tentatively, D is TRBD1 (6 bases). The CDR3 contains 14 residues. Germline values: CDR1 SGHRS, CDR2 YFSETQ. The V gene lost 4 bases and the J gene lost 5 bases, with 13 bases spanning the gap. CDR3 protein: CASSVQGWDNEQFF. CDR3 DNA sequence: TGCGCCAGCAGCGTACAGGGTTGGGACAATGAGCAGTTCTTC. Variable domain in full (rest from reference TRBV5-1 and TRBJ2-1): KAGVTQTPRYLIKTRGQQVTLSCSPISGHRSVSWYQQTPGQGLQFLFEYFSETQRNKGNFPGRFSGRQFSNSRSEMNVSTLELGDSALYLCASSVQGWDNEQFFGPGTRLTVL.

The CDR3 DNA reads as TGCAGTGCTAGACGGCAGCCTAACACTGAAGCTTTCTTT. Translated: CSARRQPNTEAFF. The rearrangement joins TRBV20-1 to TRBJ1-1, with unresolved D. The germline CDR1 and CDR2 sequences are DFQATT and SNEGSKA (reference sequence). The CDR3 loop spans 13 amino acids. V dropped 2 bases and J dropped 2 bases, with 9 bases sitting between them.

This clonotype was observed a few times. The chain uses TRBV6-5 and TRBJ1-2, with D unclear. CDR3 length: 16 amino acids. Trimming stripped 0 bases from V and 8 bases from J, with 19 bases between. The germline gives CDR1 MNHEY, CDR2 SVGAGI. DNA for the CDR3: TGTGCCAGCAGTTACTCGGACGGCGGACCTGCCTGGGGCTACACCTTC. This sequence encodes CASSYSDGGPAWGYTF.

This clonotype occurred a few times. This chain joins TRBV18 and TRBJ1-6; no firm D call. Germline V gene lookup returns CDR1 KGHSH and CDR2 LQKENI. This CDR3 region has 14 residues. V was shortened by 3 bases and J by 9 bases, with 12 bases between the two germline ends. The CDR3 here is CASSPSARVSPLHF. CDR3 in DNA: TGTGCCAGCTCACCCTCGGCGCGGGTTTCACCCCTCCACTTT.